The sequence of this T cell receptor (beta chain) was determined in a study of blood T cell repertoires in COVID-19. Study-wide background: Samples representing acute and convalescent COVID-19 were sourced from the United States, Italy and Spain. The analysed material was cDNA or gDNA that came from T cells, B-cell-depleted T cells, or PBMCs.

With V trimmed by 1 base and J by 5 bases, 11 bases remained unmatched. Looked up from germline, CDR1 is SGDLS and CDR2 is YYNGEE. The CDR3 loop spans 16 amino acids. In the original analysis: Amplification from reference gene primers served as the basis for estimated nucleated cell counts. Only in-frame clones appear in the TCRdb table, and some are missing; sequencing was by immunoSEQ multiplex PCR. D and trimming come from the DNA, and the V and J calls and clone size come from that table. The sample includes over 300,000 clones, roughly 82% of them seen just once. Specimen: peripheral blood. The chain couples TRBV9 to TRBJ2-7; 8 bases agree with TRBD1. This sequence originates from a woman aged 50 to 60 with acute or convalescent COVID-19. CDR3 sequence reads: CASSVTRQGPLHEQYF. In DNA form, the CDR3 reads TGTGCCAGCAGCGTAACAAGACAGGGGCCCCTCCACGAGCAGTACTTC.